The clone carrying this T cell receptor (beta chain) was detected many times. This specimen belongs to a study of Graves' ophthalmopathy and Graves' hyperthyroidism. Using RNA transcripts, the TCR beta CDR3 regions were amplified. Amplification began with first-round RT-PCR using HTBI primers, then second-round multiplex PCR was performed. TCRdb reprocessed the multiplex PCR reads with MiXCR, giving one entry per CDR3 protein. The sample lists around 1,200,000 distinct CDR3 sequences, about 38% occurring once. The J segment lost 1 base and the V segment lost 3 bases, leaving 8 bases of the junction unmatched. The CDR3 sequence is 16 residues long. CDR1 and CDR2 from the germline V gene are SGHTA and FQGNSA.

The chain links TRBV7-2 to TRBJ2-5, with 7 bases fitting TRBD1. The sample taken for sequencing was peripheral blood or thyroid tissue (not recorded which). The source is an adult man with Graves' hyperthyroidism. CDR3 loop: CASSLLTGSRQETQYF. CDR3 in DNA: TGTGCCAGCAGCTTGTTGACAGGGTCGCGCCAAGAGACCCAGTACTTC.